Included here is one T cell receptor (beta chain) sequence, with context. Its antigen is not known. The data derive from a study of cytomegalovirus exposure and HLA in healthy donors. Across the study: Of all 398 donors who were genotyped, about 84% belonged to the Caucasian-associated ancestry cluster.

Notes on the study in general: One variant, a missense change in DCLRE1C, was linked in a later analysis to TCR beta V- and J-gene trimming. A later analysis revealed that TCR association rates differed between HLA loci, peaking at DRB1 and bottoming out at HLA-C.

Primers included in the PCR were 60 Vbeta and 13 Jbeta primers. Clones were read by immunoSEQ multiplex PCR, and TCRdb kept only the in-frame ones, dropping some. This sample has fewer than 250,000 clones, with around 80% found just once. This sequence was found in a boy younger than 10 in good health and CMV-seronegative. The sample was PBMCs.

This CDR3 reads CATSIDRGSYEQYF. The CDR3 DNA sequence: TGTGCCACCAGCATAGACAGGGGCTCCTACGAGCAGTACTTC. V gene TRBV15 combines with J gene TRBJ2-7, with 8 nucleotides matching TRBD1. The CDR3 length is 14 residues. Trimming took 4 bases from V and 0 from J; bases not matched to a gene: 2. Germline loops: CDR1 LNHNV, CDR2 YYDKDF (reference sequence). Full variable domain (rest looked up from reference TRBV15 and TRBJ2-7): DAMVIQNPRYQVTQFGKPVTLSCSQTLNHNVMYWYQQKSSQAPKLLFHYYDKDFNNEADTPDNFQSRRPNTSFCFLDIRSPGLGDTAMYLCATSIDRGSYEQYFGPGTRLTVT.